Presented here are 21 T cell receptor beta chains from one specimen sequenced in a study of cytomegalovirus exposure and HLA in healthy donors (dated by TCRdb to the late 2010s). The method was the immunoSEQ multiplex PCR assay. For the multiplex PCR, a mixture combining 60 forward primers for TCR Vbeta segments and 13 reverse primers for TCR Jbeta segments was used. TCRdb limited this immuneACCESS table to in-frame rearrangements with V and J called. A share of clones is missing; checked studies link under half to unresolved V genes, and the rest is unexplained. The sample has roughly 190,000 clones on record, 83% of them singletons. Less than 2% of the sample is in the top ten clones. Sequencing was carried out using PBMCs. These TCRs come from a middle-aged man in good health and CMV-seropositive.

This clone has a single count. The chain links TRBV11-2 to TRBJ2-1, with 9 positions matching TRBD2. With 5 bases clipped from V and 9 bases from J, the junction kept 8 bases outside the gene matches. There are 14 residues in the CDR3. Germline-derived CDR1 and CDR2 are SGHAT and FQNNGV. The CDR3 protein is CASSILAGRGEQFF. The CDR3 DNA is TGTGCCAGCAGCATCCTAGCGGGAAGGGGTGAGCAGTTCTTC.

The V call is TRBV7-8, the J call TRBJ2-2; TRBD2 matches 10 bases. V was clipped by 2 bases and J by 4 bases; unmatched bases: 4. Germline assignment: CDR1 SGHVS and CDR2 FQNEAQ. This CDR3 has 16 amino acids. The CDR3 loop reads CASSLLAGAGTGELFF. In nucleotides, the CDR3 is TGTGCCAGCAGCTTACTAGCGGGAGCGGGCACCGGGGAGCTGTTTTTT.

The CDR3 loop reads CASSLIEGYEQYF. The CDR3 nucleotides read TGTGCCAGCAGCTTAATTGAGGGCTACGAGCAGTACTTC. The V gene is TRBV7-3, the J gene TRBJ2-7; the D gene is possibly TRBD2 (5 bases). V lost 1 base and J lost 3, with 7 bases in between. Per the germline V gene, CDR1 is SGHTA and CDR2 is FQGTGA. This CDR3 comprises 13 residues.

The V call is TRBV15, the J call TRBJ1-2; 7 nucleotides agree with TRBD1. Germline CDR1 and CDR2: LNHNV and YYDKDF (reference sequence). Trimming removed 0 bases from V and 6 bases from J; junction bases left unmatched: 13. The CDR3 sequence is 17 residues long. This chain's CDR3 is CATSRDGSLRGQNGYTF. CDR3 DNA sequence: TGTGCCACCAGCAGAGACGGATCATTAAGGGGGCAAAATGGCTACACCTTC.

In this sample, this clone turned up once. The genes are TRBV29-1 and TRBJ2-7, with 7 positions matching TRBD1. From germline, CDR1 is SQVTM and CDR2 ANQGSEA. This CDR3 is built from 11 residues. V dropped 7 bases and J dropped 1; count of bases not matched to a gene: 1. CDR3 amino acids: CSAQGSYEQYF. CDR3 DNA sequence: TGCAGCGCACAGGGGTCCTACGAGCAGTACTTC.

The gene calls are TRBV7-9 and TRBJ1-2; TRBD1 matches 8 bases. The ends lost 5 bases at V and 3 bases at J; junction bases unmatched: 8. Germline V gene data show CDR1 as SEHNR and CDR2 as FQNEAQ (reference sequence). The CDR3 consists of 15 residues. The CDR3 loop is CASSRGGRGHYGYTF. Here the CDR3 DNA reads TGTGCCAGCAGCAGGGGGGGCAGGGGGCACTATGGCTACACCTTC.

CDR3 DNA: TGTGCCAGCAGTGGACTGTCGACTACAGATACGCAGTATTTT. Protein product: CASSGLSTTDTQYF. The rearrangement uses TRBV6-5 and TRBJ2-3, with D possibly being TRBD2 (5 bases). Germline CDR1 reads MNHEY; CDR2 reads SVGAGI. This CDR3 has 14 residues. Between the trimmed V and J ends, which lost 5 bases and 3 bases, there was a span of 12 bases.

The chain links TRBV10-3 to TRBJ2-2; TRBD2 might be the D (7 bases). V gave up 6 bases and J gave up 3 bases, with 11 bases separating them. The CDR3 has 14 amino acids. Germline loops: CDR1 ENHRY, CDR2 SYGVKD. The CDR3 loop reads CAIRRGGDTGELFF. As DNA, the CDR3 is TGTGCCATCAGGAGGGGGGGGGACACCGGGGAGCTGTTTTTT.

The CDR3 here is CASSFRTGGTEAFF. The DNA for the CDR3 is TGTGCCAGCAGCTTTAGGACAGGGGGGACTGAAGCTTTCTTT. J is TRBJ1-1 and V is TRBV9; 10 nucleotides agree with TRBD1. Germline V gene sequence: CDR1 SGDLS, CDR2 YYNGEE. This CDR3 has 14 amino acids. V shed 4 bases, J shed 5 bases, and the junction held 5 bases outside the gene matches.

CDR3 protein: CASSSVSRYEQYF. The CDR3 bases are TGTGCCAGCAGTTCAGTGTCTAGGTACGAGCAGTACTTC. The gene calls are TRBV28 and TRBJ2-7; D call uncertain. CDR1 MDHEN and CDR2 SYDVKM come from the germline V gene. The V and J ends lost 4 bases and 4 bases respectively, with 11 bases between them. The CDR3 is 13 residues long.

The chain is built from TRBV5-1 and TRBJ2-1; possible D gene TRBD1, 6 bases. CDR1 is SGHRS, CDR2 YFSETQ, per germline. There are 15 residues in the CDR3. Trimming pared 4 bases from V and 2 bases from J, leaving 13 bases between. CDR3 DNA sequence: TGCGCCAGCAGCCTGCAGGGGCGGGCCTACAATGAGCAGTTCTTC. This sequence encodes CASSLQGRAYNEQFF.

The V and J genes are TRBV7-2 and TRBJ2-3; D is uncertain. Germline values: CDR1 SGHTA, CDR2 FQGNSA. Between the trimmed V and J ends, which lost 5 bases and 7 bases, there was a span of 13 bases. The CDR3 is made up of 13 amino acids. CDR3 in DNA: TGTGCCAGCAGCCCCGGGTCGCGCAATACGCAGTATTTT. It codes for CASSPGSRNTQYF. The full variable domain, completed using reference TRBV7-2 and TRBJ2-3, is GAGVSQSPSNKVTEKGKDVELRCDPISGHTALYWYRQSLGQGLEFLIYFQGNSAPDKSGLPSDRFSAERTGGSVSTLTIQRTQQEDSAVYLCASSPGSRNTQYFGPGTRLTVL.

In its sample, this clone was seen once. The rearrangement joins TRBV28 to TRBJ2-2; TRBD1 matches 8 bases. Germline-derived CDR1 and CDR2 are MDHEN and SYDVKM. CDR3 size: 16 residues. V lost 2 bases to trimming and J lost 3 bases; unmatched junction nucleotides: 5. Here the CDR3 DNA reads TGTGCCAGCAGTTTACAAGGACAGGGTGACACCGGGGAGCTGTTTTTT. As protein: CASSLQGQGDTGELFF.

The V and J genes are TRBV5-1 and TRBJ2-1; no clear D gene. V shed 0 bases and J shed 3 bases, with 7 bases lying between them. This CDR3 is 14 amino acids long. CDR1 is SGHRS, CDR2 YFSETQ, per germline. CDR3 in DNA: TGCGCCAGCAGCTTGGACAAGATCTACAATGAGCAGTTCTTC. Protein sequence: CASSLDKIYNEQFF.

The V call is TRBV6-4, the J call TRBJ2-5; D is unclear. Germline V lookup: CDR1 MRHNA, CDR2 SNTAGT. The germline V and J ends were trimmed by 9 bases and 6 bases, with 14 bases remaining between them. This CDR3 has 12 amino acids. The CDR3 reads CARELRVKTQYF. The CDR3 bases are TGTGCCAGGGAGCTCCGCGTGAAGACCCAGTACTTC.

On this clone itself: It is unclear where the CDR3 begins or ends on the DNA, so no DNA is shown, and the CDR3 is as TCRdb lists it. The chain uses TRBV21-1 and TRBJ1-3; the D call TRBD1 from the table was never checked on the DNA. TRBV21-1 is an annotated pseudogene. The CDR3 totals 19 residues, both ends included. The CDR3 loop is CASSKAGVLYWASGNTIYF.

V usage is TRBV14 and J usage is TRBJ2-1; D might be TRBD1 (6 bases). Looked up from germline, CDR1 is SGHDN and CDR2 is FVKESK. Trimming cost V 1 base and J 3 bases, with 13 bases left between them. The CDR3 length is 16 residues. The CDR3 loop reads CASSQATGTLYNEQFF. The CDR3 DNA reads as TGTGCCAGCAGCCAAGCCACCGGGACACTCTACAATGAGCAGTTCTTC. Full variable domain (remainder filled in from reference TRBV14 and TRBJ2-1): EAGVTQFPSHSVIEKGQTVTLRCDPISGHDNLYWYRRVMGKEIKFLLHFVKESKQDESGMPNNRFLAERTGGTYSTLKVQPAELEDSGVYFCASSQATGTLYNEQFFGPGTRLTVL.

CDR3 in amino acids: CASRLQFEAFF. CDR3 DNA: TGTGCCAGCAGGTTACAGTTTGAAGCTTTCTTT. V is TRBV28 and J is TRBJ1-1, with no clear D. The V and J ends lost 6 bases and 7 bases respectively, with 9 bases between them. CDR1 and CDR2 from the germline V gene are MDHEN and SYDVKM. The CDR3 length is 11 residues.

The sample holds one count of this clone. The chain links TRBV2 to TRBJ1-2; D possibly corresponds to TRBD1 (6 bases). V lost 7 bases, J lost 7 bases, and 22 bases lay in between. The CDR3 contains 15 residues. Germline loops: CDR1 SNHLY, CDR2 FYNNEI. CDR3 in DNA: TGTGCCAGCATGCAGGGGCCAGCCCTGAAGAGTGGCTACACCTTC. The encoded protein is CASMQGPALKSGYTF.

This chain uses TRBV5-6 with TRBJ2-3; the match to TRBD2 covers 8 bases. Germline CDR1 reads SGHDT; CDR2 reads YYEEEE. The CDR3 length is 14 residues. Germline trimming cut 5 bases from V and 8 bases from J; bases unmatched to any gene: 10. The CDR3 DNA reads TGTGCCAGCAGTGGAGCGGGGGCAACGGGTACGCAGTATTTT. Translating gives CASSGAGATGTQYF. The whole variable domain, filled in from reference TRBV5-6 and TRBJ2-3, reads DAGVTQSPTHLIKTRGQQVTLRCSPKSGHDTVSWYQQALGQGPQFIFQYYEEEERQRGNFPDRFSGHQFPNYSSELNVNALLLGDSALYLCASSGAGATGTQYFGPGTRLTVL.

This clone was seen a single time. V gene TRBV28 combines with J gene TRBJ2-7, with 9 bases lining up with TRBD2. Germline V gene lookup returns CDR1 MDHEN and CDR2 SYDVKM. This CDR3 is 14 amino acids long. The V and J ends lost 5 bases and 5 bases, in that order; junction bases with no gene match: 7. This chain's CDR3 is CASSLPGLANEQYF. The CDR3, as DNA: TGTGCCAGCAGTCTCCCGGGACTAGCAAACGAGCAGTACTTC.